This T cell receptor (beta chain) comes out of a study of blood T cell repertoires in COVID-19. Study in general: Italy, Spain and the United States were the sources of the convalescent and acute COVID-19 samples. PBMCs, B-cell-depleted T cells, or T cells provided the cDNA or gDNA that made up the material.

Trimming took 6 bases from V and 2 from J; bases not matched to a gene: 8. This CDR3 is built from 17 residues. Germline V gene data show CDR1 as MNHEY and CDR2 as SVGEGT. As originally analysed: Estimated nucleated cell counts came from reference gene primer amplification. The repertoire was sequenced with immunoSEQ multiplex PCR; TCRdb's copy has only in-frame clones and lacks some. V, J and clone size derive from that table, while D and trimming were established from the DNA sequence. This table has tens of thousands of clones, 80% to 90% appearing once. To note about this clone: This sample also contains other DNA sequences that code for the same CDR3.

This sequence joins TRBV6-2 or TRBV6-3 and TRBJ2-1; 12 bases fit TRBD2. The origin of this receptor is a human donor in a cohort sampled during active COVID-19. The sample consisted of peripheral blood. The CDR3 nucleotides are TGTGCCAGCAGCCCAAGGACTAGCGGGACCGCCTACAATGAGCAGTTCTTC. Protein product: CASSPRTSGTAYNEQFF.